In this sample, the clone carrying this T cell receptor beta chain turned up once. In the authors' workflow: Reference gene primer amplification gave estimated nucleated cell counts. The protocol was immunoSEQ multiplex PCR, while the TCRdb copy is restricted to in-frame clones and leaves out a portion. From that table come the V and J calls and clone size; the DNA was used to work out D and trimming. This sample has 150,000 to 200,000 clones, with approximately 95% found just once. The data were obtained in a study of blood T cell repertoires in COVID-19. About the study: The origin of the acute and convalescent COVID-19 samples was the United States, Italy and Spain. T cells, B-cell-depleted T cells, or PBMCs supplied cDNA or gDNA.

V was clipped by 5 bases and J by 4 bases, with 8 bases between them. From germline, CDR1 is SEHNR and CDR2 FQNEAQ (reference sequence). The CDR3 is 12 residues long. The sequence was obtained from a woman in her 50s with acute or convalescent COVID-19. Sequencing input: peripheral blood. The J gene is TRBJ2-5, the V gene TRBV7-9; D is ambiguous. CDR3 region: CASSTLRETQYF. Here the CDR3 DNA reads TGTGCCAGCAGCACTTTAAGAGAGACCCAGTACTTC. Full variable domain (rest looked up from reference TRBV7-9 and TRBJ2-5): DTGVSQNPRHKITKRGQNVTFRCDPISEHNRLYWYRQTLGQGPEFLTYFQNEAQLEKSRLLSDRFSAERPKGSFSTLEIQRTEQGDSAMYLCASSTLRETQYFGPGTRLLVL.